This T cell receptor beta chain is from a study of blood T cell repertoires in COVID-19. For the study at large: Acute and convalescent COVID-19 specimens originated in the United States, Italy and Spain.

Either two negative PCRs, clearance, or symptom resolution qualified Cohort 3 donors as recovered. Sequencing used immunoSEQ multiplex PCR; TCRdb keeps in-frame clones, though not all of them. In the table there are around 300,000 clones, around 90% of which are singletons. Source material: PBMCs or T cells enriched from blood (not recorded which). The sequence was obtained from a man in his thirties or forties who had recovered from COVID-19.

The CDR3 loop reads CASSYSGTSQDTQYF. CDR3 in DNA: TGTGCCAGCAGTTACTCAGGGACTAGCCAAGATACGCAGTATTTT. The V and J genes are TRBV6-6 and TRBJ2-3, with 9 positions matching TRBD2. This CDR3 is built from 15 residues. Germline trimming cut 0 bases from V and 5 bases from J; bases unmatched to any gene: 3. Germline V gene lookup returns CDR1 MNHNY and CDR2 SVGAGI (reference sequence).